Below are 17 T cell receptor beta chains sequenced from a single sample in a study of regulatory T cells in long-lasting Graves disease. Time point: newly diagnosed GD, antithyroid drugs for less than 3 months. PBMC-derived RNA was used for the TCR library. In building TCR beta libraries, iRepertoire HTBI primers were used together with Arm-PCR of CDR3 regions. One entry per CDR3 protein results from TCRdb running MiXCR on the multiplex PCR reads. The table lists 370,000 or so distinct CDR3 sequences, around 16% of them singletons, with 20% in the top ten. The data were also submitted as part of a second study, on T cells in Graves' hyperthyroidism and ophthalmopathy.

The material sequenced was peripheral blood mononuclear cells (PBMCs), taken at new diagnosis, from a patient treated with antithyroid drugs. Receptors originate from a woman younger than 35 with Graves disease.

This clonotype was counted ten times or more. This chain joins TRBV5-1 and TRBJ2-1, with a weak D call TRBD1 (6 bases). V was shortened by 2 bases and J by 6 bases, with 15 bases between the two germline ends. Germline CDR1 is SGHRS and CDR2 is YFSETQ. The CDR3 is made up of 15 amino acids. CDR3 residues: CASSLALRGGNEQFF. The CDR3, as DNA: TGCGCCAGCAGCTTAGCGTTACGAGGGGGCAATGAGCAGTTCTTC.

The chain carries TRBV19 and TRBJ1-5; D gene unclear. V lost 4 bases, J lost 1 base, and 14 bases lay in between. In germline, CDR1 is LNHDA, CDR2 SQIVND (reference sequence). CDR3 length: 16 amino acids. The CDR3 spells CASSREDRTSNQPQHF. The CDR3 DNA follows: TGTGCCAGTAGTAGGGAGGACCGTACGAGCAATCAGCCCCAGCATTTT.

In its sample, this clonotype was seen many times. The chain has TRBV28 and TRBJ1-5; D unresolved. V was pared by 6 bases and J by 4 bases, with 4 bases between. This CDR3 contains 11 residues. Germline V CDR1 and CDR2: MDHEN, SYDVKM. CDR3 nucleotides: TGTGCCAGCAGCCCTAATCAGCCCCAGCATTTT. Its protein is CASSPNQPQHF.

The chain uses TRBV4-2 and TRBJ1-1; D remains ambiguous. V was pared by 3 bases and J by 6 bases, with 5 bases between. Per the germline V gene, CDR1 is LGHNA and CDR2 is YNFKEQ. The CDR3 consists of 11 residues. The CDR3 nucleotides read TGTGCCAGCAGCCAGATGGCTGAAGCTTTCTTT. It translates to CASSQMAEAFF.

Concerning this clonotype: One junction end does not reproduce the germline sequence, and a read error may be involved. J is TRBJ1-5 and V is TRBV12-3 or TRBV12-4; D perhaps matches TRBD1 (5 bases). This CDR3 has 13 residues. The CDR3, as DNA: TGTGCCGGCAGAAAGCTCGGGGCCACGAATCAGCATTTT. Translating it yields CAGRKLGATNQHF.

This clonotype was seen at least ten times. This chain connects TRBV5-1 to TRBJ2-7; TRBD1 agrees at 9 bases. The ends lost 1 base at V and 6 bases at J; junction bases unmatched: 8. Germline V gene data show CDR1 as SGHRS and CDR2 as YFSETQ. This CDR3 is built from 15 residues. The CDR3 is CASSLTPGQGTEQYF. The CDR3, as DNA: TGCGCCAGCAGCTTGACACCGGGACAGGGTACCGAGCAGTACTTC.

This clonotype was detected many times. The chain has TRBV28 and TRBJ2-4; 10 nucleotides line up with TRBD1. The CDR3 contains 16 residues. Per the germline V gene, CDR1 is MDHEN and CDR2 is SYDVKM. J was trimmed by 7 bases and V by 1 base; bases with no gene match: 7. The CDR3 loop reads CASSLSGQGRSNIQYF. CDR3 nucleotides: TGTGCCAGCAGTTTATCGGGACAGGGGCGTTCGAACATTCAGTACTTC.

Many counts were recorded for this clonotype. V is TRBV7-9 and J is TRBJ2-7; D may be TRBD2 (6 bases). The CDR3 totals 14 residues. Trimming cost V 4 bases and J 0 bases, with 10 bases left between them. Germline V gene sequence: CDR1 SEHNR, CDR2 FQNEAQ (reference sequence). CDR3 in amino acids: CASSYRESSYEQYF. In DNA, the CDR3 is TGTGCCAGCAGCTACCGGGAGAGCTCCTACGAGCAGTACTTC.

The sample holds a few counts of this clonotype. The chain recombines TRBV7-9 with TRBJ2-5; tentatively, D is TRBD2 (5 bases). This CDR3 is built from 14 residues. CDR1 and CDR2 (germline): SEHNR, FQNEAQ (reference sequence). Trimming cost V 7 bases and J 1 base, with 13 bases left between them. CDR3 sequence reads: CASTSRGGQETQYF. The CDR3 nucleotides read TGTGCCAGCACCTCTAGAGGAGGCCAAGAGACCCAGTACTTC.

This clonotype has at least ten counts. The rearrangement joins TRBV5-6 to TRBJ2-2; D is unclear. The V gene's germline CDR1 is SGHDT and CDR2 YYEEEE. V shed 0 bases and J shed 4 bases, with 13 bases lying between them. The CDR3 runs 16 residues. CDR3 loop: CASSLARTDLTGELFF. Here the CDR3 DNA reads TGTGCCAGCAGCTTGGCCAGGACGGATCTCACCGGGGAGCTGTTTTTT. Filled out from reference TRBV5-6 and TRBJ2-2, the complete variable domain reads DAGVTQSPTHLIKTRGQQVTLRCSPKSGHDTVSWYQQALGQGPQFIFQYYEEEERQRGNFPDRFSGHQFPNYSSELNVNALLLGDSALYLCASSLARTDLTGELFFGEGSRLTVL.

The chain has TRBV7-3 and TRBJ2-6; 8 bases agree with TRBD1. This CDR3 is 17 amino acids long. V gave up 4 bases and J gave up 0 bases; unmatched junction bases: 5. Germline assignment: CDR1 SGHTA and CDR2 FQGTGA. CDR3 sequence (DNA): TGTGCCAGCAGCTCCGGACAGGGAAGCTCTGGGGCCAACGTCCTGACTTTC. Protein: CASSSGQGSSGANVLTF.

The rearrangement uses TRBV27 and TRBJ2-3, with TRBD1 as a possible D gene (6 bases). The DNA matches TRBJ1-5 better at its end, which makes the J call doubtful. The germline V gene encodes CDR1 MNHEY and CDR2 SMNVEV (reference sequence). CDR3 length: 15 residues. The CDR3 nucleotides read TGTGCCAGCAGTTTTTTCCGGGGGCGCACAGATACGCAGCATTTT. This translates into CASSFFRGRTDTQHF.

This clonotype was counted between two and nine times. This chain joins TRBV15 and TRBJ2-7; D not resolved. There are 13 residues in the CDR3. Trimming removed 0 bases at V and 3 bases at J, with 6 bases between. Per the germline V gene, CDR1 is LNHNV and CDR2 is YYDKDF (reference sequence). CDR3 in amino acids: CATSRDNGYEQYF. CDR3 sequence (DNA): TGTGCCACCAGCAGAGATAACGGCTACGAGCAGTACTTC.

This clonotype was counted many times. The V gene is TRBV18, the J gene TRBJ2-5; D may be TRBD1 or TRBD2 (5 bases each). This CDR3 contains 16 residues. V was cut by 0 bases and J by 3 bases, with 14 bases left in between. Germline values: CDR1 KGHSH, CDR2 LQKENI. The CDR3 nucleotides read TGTGCCAGCTCACCACCCATTAGGGACGTTAAAGAGACCCAGTACTTC. It is translated as CASSPPIRDVKETQYF.

The sample holds many counts of this clonotype. This chain connects TRBV3-1 to TRBJ1-6; D remains ambiguous. The CDR3 runs 13 residues. Trimming removed 6 bases from V and 5 bases from J, with 8 bases in between. Per germline, CDR1 LGHDT and CDR2 YNNKEL (reference sequence). CDR3 region: CASRRVDNSPLHF. For the CDR3, the DNA is TGTGCCAGCAGGCGGGTAGATAATTCACCCCTCCACTTT.

Ten or more counts support this clonotype. The chain recombines TRBV6-1 with TRBJ2-1; no clear D. The CDR3 consists of 12 residues. Germline assignment: CDR1 MNHNS and CDR2 SASEGT. V was trimmed by 5 bases and J by 10 bases, leaving 12 bases between them. CDR3 in DNA: TGTGCCAGCAGTCCCCGAGCTGGAGAGCAGTTCTTC. It specifies CASSPRAGEQFF.

This clonotype has ten or more counts. This chain links TRBV5-1 with TRBJ2-1; 8 bases align to TRBD2. The CDR3 consists of 14 residues. V shed 5 bases, J shed 6 bases, and the junction held 7 bases outside the gene matches. Germline values: CDR1 SGHRS, CDR2 YFSETQ. The CDR3 nucleotides read TGCGCCAGCAGAACCGGGACTAGGGGCAATGAGCAGTTCTTC. Its translation: CASRTGTRGNEQFF.